The present entry profiles one T cell receptor beta chain with its context. The data stem from a study of T cell changes during pregnancy in multiple sclerosis. Using immunoSEQ multiplex PCR, the repertoire was profiled, and TCRdb retains in-frame clones only, with some absent. The sample comprises 85,000 to 120,000 clones, about 90% of which are singletons, and 1.6% rests with the top ten. With 2 bases removed from V and 4 bases from J, the gap between germline ends came to 16 bases. The germline CDR1 and CDR2 sequences are LNHDA and SQIVND (reference sequence). The length of the CDR3 is 16 residues.

The chain uses TRBV19 and TRBJ2-3, with unresolved D. Sequences were derived from peripheral blood, sampled before pregnancy. This receptor was obtained from a female donor with multiple sclerosis, enrolled in a pregnancy study. Here the CDR3 reads CASSISGEASSDTQYF. Here the CDR3 DNA reads TGTGCCAGTAGTATATCAGGTGAAGCTTCATCAGATACGCAGTATTTT.